The next 15 T cell receptor beta chains were all read from a single sample in a study of early T cells in non-severe SARS-CoV-2 infection. In TCRdb, the 5' RACE reads were re-called with MiXCR into one record per CDR3 protein. The sample lists tens of thousands of distinct CDR3 sequences; almost 6% were seen once. Sample: whole blood. Receptors originate from an adult who was a healthcare worker with PCR-confirmed SARS-CoV-2 infection or an uninfected control (not recorded which).

This clonotype appeared many times. The chain couples TRBV28 to TRBJ2-7; D not certain. This CDR3 comprises 13 residues. CDR1 is MDHEN, CDR2 SYDVKM, per germline. The germline V and J ends were trimmed by 3 bases and 1 base, with 7 bases remaining between them. In DNA, the CDR3 is TGTGCCAGCAGTTTCTGGCAGTCCTACGAGCAGTACTTC. Translating gives CASSFWQSYEQYF.

This clonotype showed up many times. This CDR3 reads CASSSKRETQYF. CDR3 bases: TGTGCCAGCAGTTCAAAGCGAGAGACCCAGTACTTC. The chain links TRBV7-2 to TRBJ2-5; D is ambiguous. The CDR3 loop spans 12 amino acids. Trimming shortened V by 6 bases and J by 4 bases, and 9 bases separated the two germline ends. Germline-derived CDR1 and CDR2 are SGHTA and FQGNSA. Together with reference TRBV7-2 and TRBJ2-5, the CDR3 gives the full variable domain: GAGVSQSPSNKVTEKGKDVELRCDPISGHTALYWYRQSLGQGLEFLIYFQGNSAPDKSGLPSDRFSAERTGGSVSTLTIQRTQQEDSAVYLCASSSKRETQYFGPGTRLLVL.

This clonotype was seen ten or more times. The chain joins TRBV7-9 to TRBJ2-1; tentative D call: TRBD2 (6 bases). Per the germline V gene, CDR1 is SEHNR and CDR2 is FQNEAQ (reference sequence). The CDR3 is 15 residues long. Trimming stripped 5 bases from V and 4 bases from J, with 15 bases between. The CDR3 is CASSILAPQYNEQFF. The CDR3 bases are TGTGCCAGCAGCATACTAGCACCACAATACAATGAGCAGTTCTTC.

The table lists this clonotype with many counts. V usage is TRBV25-1 and J usage is TRBJ1-1; weak D call: TRBD1 (5 bases). Germline loops: CDR1 MGHDK, CDR2 SYGVNS. Trimming removed 5 bases from V and 1 base from J, with 11 bases in between. The CDR3 sequence is 14 residues long. The CDR3 sequence: CASSKEGRNTEAFF. The CDR3 bases are TGTGCCAGCAGTAAAGAGGGACGGAACACTGAAGCTTTCTTT.

This clonotype has just a few counts. The rearrangement uses TRBV4-3 and TRBJ2-7; 9 bases match TRBD2. Trimming took 3 bases from V and 8 from J; bases not matched to a gene: 11. The germline CDR1 and CDR2 sequences are LGHNA and YSLEER. The CDR3 has 15 amino acids. CDR3 in DNA: TGCGCCAGCAGCCAGGCGGAGGGTAGCGGGGGAAAGCAGTACTTC. Amino acid sequence: CASSQAEGSGGKQYF.

This clonotype was found many times. V is TRBV21-1 and J is TRBJ2-7; whether TRBD1, the table's D call, matches the DNA was not checked. TRBV21-1 is shown as a pseudogene. This CDR3 region has 14 residues. CDR3 protein: CASSHGGAGDEQYF. CDR3 DNA: TGTGCCTCCTCTCACGGGGGCGCAGGGGACGAGCAGTACTTC.

This clonotype was counted ten times or more. The chain couples TRBV5-4 to TRBJ1-6; D uncertain. CDR1 is SGHNT, CDR2 YYREEE, per germline (reference sequence). The CDR3 has 14 residues. Trimming cost V 1 base and J 8 bases, with 10 bases left between them. CDR3 DNA: TGTGCCAGCAGCTTGAGACTAGTGGATTCACCCCTCCACTTT. Translation: CASSLRLVDSPLHF.

The chain carries TRBV5-1 and TRBJ1-4, with TRBD1 identical over 8 bases. CDR3 size: 16 residues. The germline CDR1 and CDR2 sequences are SGHRS and YFSETQ. V lost 4 bases, J lost 2 bases, and 7 bases stayed unmatched. CDR3 DNA sequence: TGCGCCAGCAGCGCGAGTCGGACAGGGACTAATGAAAAACTGTTTTTT. Translating gives CASSASRTGTNEKLFF.

The chain links TRBV29-1 to TRBJ2-5, with unresolved D. The V end lost 3 bases, the J end lost 4 bases, and 12 bases lay between the germline ends. The V gene's germline CDR1 is SQVTM and CDR2 ANQGSEA. This CDR3 is built from 13 residues. In nucleotides, the CDR3 is TGCAGCGTTGATCGGGCCCCGGTAGAGACCCAGTACTTC. Amino acids: CSVDRAPVETQYF.

This clonotype was detected ten times or more. The J gene is TRBJ1-4, the V gene TRBV7-2, with unresolved D. The CDR3 is 15 amino acids. The V gene's germline CDR1 is SGHTA and CDR2 FQGNSA. V was shortened by 2 bases and J by 2 bases, with 9 bases between the two germline ends. The CDR3 loop reads CASSLLGFTNEKLFF. The CDR3 nucleotides read TGTGCCAGCAGCTTACTGGGGTTTACTAATGAAAAACTGTTTTTT.

This clonotype was observed at least ten times. DNA for the CDR3: TGCAGTGCTCTTTCGGGGGGACTAGCGGGAGGGCCAAGCACCGGGGAGCTGTTTTTT. This codes for CSALSGGLAGGPSTGELFF. The genes are TRBV20-1 and TRBJ2-2; 16 bases are shared with TRBD2. This CDR3 has 19 residues. The germline V gene has CDR1 DFQATT and CDR2 SNEGSKA (reference sequence). V was clipped by 5 bases and J by 4 bases; unmatched bases: 13.

Many counts were recorded for this clonotype. V gene TRBV6-5 combines with J gene TRBJ2-3, with 11 bases lining up with TRBD2. J lost 4 bases, V lost 5 bases, and 5 bases had no gene match. CDR3 length equals 15 residues. From germline, CDR1 is MNHEY and CDR2 SVGAGI. The CDR3 here is CASSRGGLAADTQYF. The CDR3 DNA follows: TGTGCCAGCAGTCGGGGGGGACTAGCGGCAGATACGCAGTATTTT.

This clonotype was found many times. V is TRBV9 and J is TRBJ2-7; 11 bases match TRBD1. From germline, CDR1 is SGDLS and CDR2 YYNGEE. This CDR3 spans 15 amino acids. V trimming: 4 bases; J trimming: 3 bases; junction bases outside the gene matches: 6. This CDR3 is CASSSGTGGFYEQYF. The CDR3 nucleotides read TGTGCCAGCAGCAGCGGGACAGGGGGTTTCTACGAGCAGTACTTC. The complete variable domain, with remaining parts taken from reference TRBV9 and TRBJ2-7, reads DSGVTQTPKHLITATGQRVTLRCSPRSGDLSVYWYQQSLDQGLQFLIQYYNGEERAKGNILERFSAQQFPDLHSELNLSSLELGDSALYFCASSSGTGGFYEQYFGPGTRLTVT.

The chain is built from TRBV9 and TRBJ2-7, with 7 nucleotides matching TRBD2. Germline trimming cut 1 base from V and 1 base from J; bases unmatched to any gene: 8. CDR1 is SGDLS and CDR2 is YYNGEE in the germline V gene. The CDR3 runs to 16 residues. The CDR3 protein is CASSVSGGGASYEQYF. CDR3 DNA sequence: TGTGCCAGCAGCGTAAGTGGGGGGGGTGCATCCTACGAGCAGTACTTC.

At least ten counts were recorded for this clonotype. V and J are TRBV7-9 and TRBJ2-7; D unclear. From germline, CDR1 is SEHNR and CDR2 FQNEAQ (reference sequence). The V end lost 11 bases, the J end lost 2 bases, and 16 bases lay between the germline ends. This CDR3 spans 13 amino acids. CDR3 DNA sequence: TGTGCCTCCCGCCCACACTTAGCCTACGAGCAGTACTTC. Its protein product is CASRPHLAYEQYF.